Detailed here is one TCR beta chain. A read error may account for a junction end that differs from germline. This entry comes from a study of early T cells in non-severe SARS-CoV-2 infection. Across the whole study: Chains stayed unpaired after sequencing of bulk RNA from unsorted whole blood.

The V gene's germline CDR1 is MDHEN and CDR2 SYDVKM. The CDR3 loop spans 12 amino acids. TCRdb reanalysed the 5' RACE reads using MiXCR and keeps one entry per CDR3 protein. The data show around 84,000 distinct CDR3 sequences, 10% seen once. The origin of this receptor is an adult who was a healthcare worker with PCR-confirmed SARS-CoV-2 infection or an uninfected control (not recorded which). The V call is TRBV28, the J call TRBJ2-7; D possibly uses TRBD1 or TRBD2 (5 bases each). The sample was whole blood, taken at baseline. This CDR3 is CASSTTGTPPLF. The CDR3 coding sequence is TGTGCCAGCAGTACAACCGGGACGCCACCGCTCTTC. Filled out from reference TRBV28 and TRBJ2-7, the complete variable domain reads DVKVTQSSRYLVKRTGEKVFLECVQDMDHENMFWYRQDPGLGLRLIYFSYDVKMKEKGDIPEGYSVSREKKERFSLILESASTNQTSMYLCASSTTGTPPLFGPGTRLTVT.